The sequence of this TCR beta chain was determined in a study of T cells in Graves' hyperthyroidism and ophthalmopathy. TCR beta CDR3 region amplification was performed from RNA transcripts. RT-PCR in the first round (using the HTBI primer set) targeted the TCR CDR3. MiXCR was run by TCRdb on the multiplex PCR reads, yielding one entry per CDR3 protein. The sample carries hundreds of thousands of distinct CDR3 sequences, about 12% recorded once. V dropped 1 base and J dropped 7 bases, with 23 bases sitting between them. In germline, CDR1 is DFQATT, CDR2 SNEGSKA (reference sequence). The CDR3 spans 16 residues. This clonotype was observed at least ten times.

The source is a woman between 18 and 29 years old with Graves' hyperthyroidism. The chain is built from TRBV20-1 and TRBJ2-7; D is perhaps TRBD1 (6 bases). Sequenced: blood. CDR3 sequence reads: CSARASGGGWVREQYF. DNA of the CDR3: TGCAGTGCTAGAGCCAGTGGGGGCGGGTGGGTTAGGGAGCAGTACTTC.